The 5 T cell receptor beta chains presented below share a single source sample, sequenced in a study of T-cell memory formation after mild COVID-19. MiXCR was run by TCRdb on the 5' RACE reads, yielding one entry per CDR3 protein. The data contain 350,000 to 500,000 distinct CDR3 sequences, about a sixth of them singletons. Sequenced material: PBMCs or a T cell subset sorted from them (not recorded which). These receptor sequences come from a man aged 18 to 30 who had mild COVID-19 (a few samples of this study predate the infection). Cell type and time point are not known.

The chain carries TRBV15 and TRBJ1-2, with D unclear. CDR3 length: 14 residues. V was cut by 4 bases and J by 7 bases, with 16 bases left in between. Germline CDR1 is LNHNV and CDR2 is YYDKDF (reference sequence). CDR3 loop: CATSMIGVIGGYTF. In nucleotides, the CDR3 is TGTGCCACCAGCATGATCGGGGTTATAGGTGGCTACACCTTC.

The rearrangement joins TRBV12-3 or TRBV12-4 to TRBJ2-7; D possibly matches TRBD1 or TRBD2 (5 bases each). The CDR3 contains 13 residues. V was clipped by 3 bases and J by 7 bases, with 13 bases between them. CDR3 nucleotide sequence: TGTGCCAGCAGTTTTACCGGTTGGGGGGAGCAGTACTTC. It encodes CASSFTGWGEQYF.

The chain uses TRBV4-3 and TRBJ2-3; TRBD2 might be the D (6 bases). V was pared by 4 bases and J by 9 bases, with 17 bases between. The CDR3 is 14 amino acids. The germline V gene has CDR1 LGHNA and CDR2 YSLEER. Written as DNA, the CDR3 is TGCGCCAGCAGCCCTAAGGGGAGGAGCCCCACGCAGTATTTT. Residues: CASSPKGRSPTQYF.

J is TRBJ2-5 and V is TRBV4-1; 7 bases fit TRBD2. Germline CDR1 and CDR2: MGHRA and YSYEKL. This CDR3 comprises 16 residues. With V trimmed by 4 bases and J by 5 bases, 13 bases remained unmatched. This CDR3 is CASSLGGSGDWETQYF. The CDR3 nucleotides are TGCGCCAGCAGCCTCGGCGGGAGCGGGGACTGGGAGACCCAGTACTTC.

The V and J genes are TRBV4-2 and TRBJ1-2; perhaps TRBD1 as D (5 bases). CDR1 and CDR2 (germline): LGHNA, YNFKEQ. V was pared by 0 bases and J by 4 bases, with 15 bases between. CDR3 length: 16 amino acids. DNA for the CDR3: TGTGCCAGCAGCCAAGATCCACGAGGGGAGGGCTATGGCTACACCTTC. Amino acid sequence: CASSQDPRGEGYGYTF.